This is a list of T cell receptor beta chains from one sample in a study of blood T cells in healthy people across ages. TCRdb called the 5' RACE reads again in MiXCR, with one record for every CDR3 protein. Of about 810,000 distinct CDR3 sequences detected, 35% to 40% appear once; the ten largest clones hold approximately 12%. Sequencing input: blood. The receptors shown here come from a young man in good health. The CDR3 runs from the conserved cysteine through the conserved F or W. The order of the fields is J gene, clone size, V gene, D gene, CDR3 DNA, CDR3 protein. The D gene is left open where the match is weak. Clone size appears in some rows only: once, few, many, or a class for an expanded clone.

>TRBJ2-1|.|TRBV7-2|.
TGTGCCAGCAGCTTCGAAAGGGGAAAAGAGACCCAGTTCTTC
CASSFERGKETQFF
>TRBJ1-5|.|TRBV4-3|.
TGCGCCAGCAGCCACCTCGAAGGAAAGGGTCATAGCAATCAGCCCCAGCATTTT
CASSHLEGKGHSNQPQHF
>TRBJ2-1|.|TRBV20-1|.
TGCAGTGCCACGGACTGGAATGAGCAGTTCTTC
CSATDWNEQFF
>TRBJ1-1|few|TRBV5-1|.
TGCGCCAGCAGCCTACGGACCTCGAACACTGAAGCTTTCTTT
CASSLRTSNTEAFF
>TRBJ1-2|.|TRBV10-3|TRBD1
TGTGCCATCAGTGAGGAGACAGGGACATCGAACTATGGCTACACCTTC
CAISEETGTSNYGYTF
>TRBJ1-4|few|TRBV4-2|TRBD1
TGTGCCAGCAGCCACCCCGGGACAGGGGAAGAAAAACTGTTTTTT
CASSHPGTGEEKLFF
>TRBJ2-4|few|TRBV15|TRBD1
TGTGCCACCAGCAGAGATATTGGGACAGGGAAGAACATTCAGTACTTC
CATSRDIGTGKNIQYF
>TRBJ2-7|few|TRBV6-2/TRBV6-3|TRBD2
TGTGCCAGCAGCCATAGTCCCGGTCGGGGGGGCTCCTACGAGCAGTACTTC
CASSHSPGRGGSYEQYF
>TRBJ1-5|.|TRBV12-3/TRBV12-4|TRBD1
TGTGCCAGTTCTCCCTCCGGGACAGGGTTCCCTAAGCCCCAGCATTTT
CASSPSGTGFPKPQHF
>TRBJ2-1|.|TRBV6-2/TRBV6-3|.
TGTGCCAGCAGTTACGCCCAGGCGGGTTATACCTACAATGAGCAGTTCTTC
CASSYAQAGYTYNEQFF
>TRBJ1-1|few|TRBV12-3/TRBV12-4|.
TGTGCCAGCAGTTTAATAACGGGCACTGAAGCTTTCTTT
CASSLITGTEAFF
>TRBJ2-5|many|TRBV24-1|.
TGTGCCACCAGTGCGTCGGAACAAGAGACCCAGTACTTC
CATSASEQETQYF
>TRBJ2-7|.|TRBV4-2|TRBD2
TGTGCCAGCAGCCAAGCACTAGCGCCCAGCTCCTACGAGCAGTACTTC
CASSQALAPSSYEQYF
>TRBJ2-7|many|TRBV6-2/TRBV6-3|.
TGTGCCAGCAGTGCAGGGGACTACTCCTACGAGCAGTACTTC
CASSAGDYSYEQYF
>TRBJ2-5|.|TRBV6-5|.
TGTGCCAGCACCCAGCGGGTGGACGGAATGGAGACCCAGTACTTC
CASTQRVDGMETQYF